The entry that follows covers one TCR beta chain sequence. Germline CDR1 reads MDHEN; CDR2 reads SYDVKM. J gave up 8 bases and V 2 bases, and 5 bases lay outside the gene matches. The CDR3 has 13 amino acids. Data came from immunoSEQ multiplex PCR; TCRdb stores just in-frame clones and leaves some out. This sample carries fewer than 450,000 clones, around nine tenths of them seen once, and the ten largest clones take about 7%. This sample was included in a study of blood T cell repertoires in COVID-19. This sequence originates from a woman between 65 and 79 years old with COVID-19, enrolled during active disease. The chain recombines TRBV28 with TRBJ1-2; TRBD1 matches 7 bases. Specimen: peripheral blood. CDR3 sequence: CASSLNRGRGYTF. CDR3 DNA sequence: TGTGCCAGCAGTTTAAACAGGGGCAGGGGCTACACCTTC.